This passage covers 10 T cell receptor beta chains from one sample sequenced in a study of T-cell reconstitution after alpha-beta-depleted transplantation in children. Preparation of the TCRbeta library used unique molecular identifiers. One entry per CDR3 protein, called by TCRdb with MiXCR from the PCR reads. The sample lists roughly 100,000 distinct CDR3 sequences, approximately 6% occurring once. The sample was PBMCs, mostly from graft donor cells, taken 60 days after TCRalphabeta/CD19-depleted stem cell transplant. The receptor source for this set is a female patient aged 2-10 years who had a stem cell transplant for Fanconi anemia, so the T cells may come from the graft donor.

This clonotype occurred many times. V gene TRBV9 combines with J gene TRBJ1-1; 9 nucleotides agree with TRBD1. The trim removed 1 base at V and 5 bases at J, leaving 9 bases unmatched. The germline CDR1 and CDR2 sequences are SGDLS and YYNGEE. This CDR3 spans 16 amino acids. CDR3 DNA sequence: TGTGCCAGCAGCGTATCCCCGAGACAGGGGGGTACTGAAGCTTTCTTT. Its protein is CASSVSPRQGGTEAFF.

In this sample, this clonotype turned up a few times. V gene TRBV5-1 combines with J gene TRBJ2-5; 12 positions match TRBD1. Trimming took 4 bases from V and 4 from J; bases not matched to a gene: 20. The length of the CDR3 is 20 residues. Germline V lookup: CDR1 SGHRS, CDR2 YFSETQ. CDR3 sequence reads: CASSHLMVGGTGGAGETQYF. DNA of the CDR3: TGCGCCAGCAGCCATCTCATGGTTGGTGGGACAGGGGGCGCGGGAGAGACCCAGTACTTC.

This clonotype showed up many times. This chain connects TRBV19 to TRBJ2-1; 7 bases are shared with TRBD1. The CDR3 is 16 residues long. CDR1 LNHDA and CDR2 SQIVND come from the germline V gene (reference sequence). V was pared by 5 bases and J by 5 bases, with 12 bases of the junction left unmatched. The DNA for the CDR3 is TGTGCCAGTAGTGCACCCAGGGGACAGCGGAACAATGAGCAGTTCTTC. The encoded protein is CASSAPRGQRNNEQFF.

In its sample, this clonotype was seen a few times. J is TRBJ2-7 and V is TRBV20-1; the D gene is possibly TRBD2 (6 bases). Germline loops: CDR1 DFQATT, CDR2 SNEGSKA (reference sequence). V lost 6 bases and J 4 bases, leaving 19 bases between the germline ends. This CDR3 is 14 amino acids long. Here the CDR3 reads CSAEAGRYPYEQYF. The CDR3, as DNA: TGCAGTGCCGAGGCGGGAAGATACCCTTACGAGCAGTACTTC.

At least ten counts were recorded for this clonotype. This sequence joins TRBV29-1 and TRBJ1-6, with 7 bases lining up with TRBD1. Germline V gene sequence: CDR1 SQVTM, CDR2 ANQGSEA. The CDR3 runs to 13 residues. The J segment lost 7 bases and the V segment lost 4 bases, leaving 4 bases of the junction unmatched. The CDR3 is CSVAQGLNSPLHF. The CDR3 bases are TGCAGCGTTGCACAGGGGTTGAATTCACCCCTCCACTTT.

This clonotype has just a few counts. The chain is built from TRBV7-9 and TRBJ1-2, with 8 bases that match TRBD1. This CDR3 has 13 amino acids. Unmatched junction bases numbered 1, after V lost 5 bases and J lost 2 bases. In germline, CDR1 is SEHNR, CDR2 FQNEAQ (reference sequence). The CDR3 DNA reads as TGTGCCAGCAGCGACAGGGGAAACTATGGCTACACCTTC. It specifies CASSDRGNYGYTF.

This clonotype was counted between two and nine times. The CDR3 sequence: CASSPRDRDSPLHF. The CDR3 DNA reads as TGTGCCAGCTCGCCCCGGGACAGGGACTCACCCCTCCACTTT. The gene calls are TRBV18 and TRBJ1-6, with 9 bases identical to TRBD1. This CDR3 has 14 residues. Germline CDR1 and CDR2: KGHSH and LQKENI. Trimming at V came to 6 bases and at J to 10 bases, leaving 7 bases not matched to a gene.

This clonotype has a count of ten or more. The V and J genes are TRBV29-1 and TRBJ2-7; D gene unclear. Germline V gene sequence: CDR1 SQVTM, CDR2 ANQGSEA. V lost 6 bases to trimming and J lost 6 bases, with 18 bases between them. This CDR3 contains 13 residues. The CDR3: CSVQIAGVSEQYF. CDR3 in DNA: TGCAGCGTCCAGATAGCCGGAGTAAGCGAGCAGTACTTC.

This clonotype was counted at least ten times. This chain connects TRBV6-1 to TRBJ2-7; maybe TRBD1 (6 bases). Germline V gives CDR1 MNHNS, CDR2 SASEGT. The CDR3 runs to 15 residues. The ends were cut back, 6 bases at V and 0 bases at J, with 15 bases in the middle. This chain's CDR3 is CASRQTGPSSYEQYF. CDR3 coding DNA: TGTGCCAGCAGGCAGACAGGACCGAGCTCCTACGAGCAGTACTTC.

Details on this clonotype: A much larger clone differs by one base, so this may be a read error. The conserved closing phenylalanine or tryptophan is absent in this CDR3, likely reflecting a read error. The chain joins TRBV12-3 or TRBV12-4 to TRBJ2-7, with D perhaps matching TRBD1 (5 bases). The CDR3 covers 12 residues. V was cut by 5 bases and J by 3 bases, with 8 bases left in between. The CDR3 DNA follows: TGTGCCAGCAGTCCTGGACACTACGAGCAGTACTAC. It specifies CASSPGHYEQYY.